This entry lists 14 T cell receptor beta chains sequenced from one sample in a study of graft-versus-host responses after intestinal transplantation. These receptors lack a known antigen. Data came from immunoSEQ multiplex PCR; TCRdb stores just in-frame clones and leaves some out. The sample has 100,000 or so clones; approximately 90% are singletons. This material consisted of unstimulated CD4+ T cells sorted from spleen or lymph node cells, taken before intestinal transplant. The receptors were sampled from a human donor who received an intestinal transplant.

This chain connects TRBV7-9 to TRBJ1-6, with D unresolved. This CDR3 is 15 amino acids long. The V end lost 5 bases, the J end lost 5 bases, and 13 bases lay between the germline ends. Germline V gene sequence: CDR1 SEHNR, CDR2 FQNEAQ (reference sequence). CDR3 sequence: CASSRVGANNSPLHF. The CDR3 DNA reads TGTGCCAGCAGCCGAGTTGGAGCCAATAATTCACCCCTCCACTTT.

The rearrangement uses TRBV6-1 and TRBJ2-5; D perhaps matches TRBD1 (5 bases). Germline V CDR1 and CDR2: MNHNS, SASEGT. The V gene lost 0 bases and the J gene lost 5 bases, with 10 bases spanning the gap. The CDR3 loop spans 14 amino acids. In nucleotides, the CDR3 is TGTGCCAGCAGTGAAGCGCGCAGGGTCGAGACCCAGTACTTC. Encoded protein: CASSEARRVETQYF.

About this clone: A read error may produce the germline difference seen at one junction end. J is TRBJ1-6 and V is TRBV19; tentative D call: TRBD1 (5 bases). The germline V gene encodes CDR1 LNHDA and CDR2 SQIVND (reference sequence). There are 15 residues in the CDR3. Written as DNA, the CDR3 is TGTGCCAGCAGTAGCCGGCAGGGAAACTACTCACCCCTCCACTTT. Its protein product is CASSSRQGNYSPLHF.

This chain joins TRBV2 and TRBJ2-5; 8 nucleotides match TRBD1. This CDR3 has 12 amino acids. Germline CDR1 and CDR2: SNHLY and FYNNEI. Trimming cost V 10 bases and J 5 bases; bases outside gene matches: 6. The chain's CDR3 is CAIRGLGETQYF. In DNA form, the CDR3 reads TGTGCCATCAGGGGGCTAGGGGAGACCCAGTACTTC.

The count of this clone is one. V and J are TRBV5-1 and TRBJ1-2; D unclear. V was shortened by 4 bases and J by 0 bases, with 10 bases between the two germline ends. CDR3 size: 14 residues. The germline CDR1 and CDR2 sequences are SGHRS and YFSETQ. The CDR3 loop is CASSVTGSNYGYTF. CDR3 in DNA: TGCGCCAGCAGCGTGACTGGATCTAACTATGGCTACACCTTC.

CDR3 sequence reads: CASSYLAFVYEQYF. The CDR3 DNA follows: TGTGCCAGCAGCTACCTAGCATTTGTCTACGAGCAGTACTTC. The chain combines TRBV7-2 with TRBJ2-7; TRBD2 is a possible D gene (5 bases). Germline V gene lookup returns CDR1 SGHTA and CDR2 FQGNSA. The length of the CDR3 is 14 residues. V dropped 4 bases and J dropped 3 bases, with 13 bases sitting between them.

The gene calls are TRBV21-1 and TRBJ1-2; the DNA was not used to check the table's D call, TRBD1. TRBV21-1 is designated a pseudogene. The CDR3 extends over 15 amino acids. The CDR3 here is CASSTLDRVNYGYTF. CDR3 DNA: TGTGCCAGCAGCACATTAGACAGGGTAAACTATGGCTACACCTTC.

The V and J genes are TRBV5-1 and TRBJ2-5; maybe TRBD1 (6 bases). The CDR3 length is 14 residues. The germline CDR1 and CDR2 sequences are SGHRS and YFSETQ. Trimming took off 4 bases at V and 2 bases at J, with 12 bases between the two ends. The CDR3 bases are TGCGCCAGCAGCGGTGAGGGGACACAAGAGACCCAGTACTTC. Translated: CASSGEGTQETQYF. Full variable domain (rest looked up from reference TRBV5-1 and TRBJ2-5): KAGVTQTPRYLIKTRGQQVTLSCSPISGHRSVSWYQQTPGQGLQFLFEYFSETQRNKGNFPGRFSGRQFSNSRSEMNVSTLELGDSALYLCASSGEGTQETQYFGPGTRLLVL.

This chain uses TRBV19 with TRBJ1-3; weak D call: TRBD1 (6 bases). The germline V and J ends were trimmed by 9 bases and 3 bases, with 12 bases remaining between them. Germline CDR1 LNHDA, CDR2 SQIVND (reference sequence). The CDR3 covers 13 residues. The CDR3 DNA reads TGTGCCAGCCTGACAGGTCTTGGAAACACCATATATTTT. This encodes CASLTGLGNTIYF.

V is TRBV5-1 and J is TRBJ2-1; 10 bases agree with TRBD2. The germline CDR1 and CDR2 sequences are SGHRS and YFSETQ. With 6 bases clipped from V and 0 bases from J, the junction kept 9 bases outside the gene matches. The CDR3 runs to 17 residues. CDR3 sequence reads: CASTLRTSGSSYNEQFF. CDR3 bases: TGCGCCAGCACCCTAAGGACTAGCGGTAGCTCCTACAATGAGCAGTTCTTC.

The rearrangement joins TRBV19 to TRBJ1-1, with D unresolved. Trimming shortened V by 3 bases and J by 3 bases, and 8 bases separated the two germline ends. Germline assignment: CDR1 LNHDA and CDR2 SQIVND (reference sequence). The CDR3 is made up of 13 amino acids. The CDR3 nucleotides are TGTGCCAGTAGTATTGGCGGAGACACTGAAGCTTTCTTT. This codes for CASSIGGDTEAFF.

The chain couples TRBV7-2 to TRBJ2-7; possible D gene TRBD1, 5 bases. Deletions cut 1 base from V and 3 bases from J, with 10 bases between. The CDR3 runs 14 residues. Germline-derived CDR1 and CDR2 are SGHTA and FQGNSA. CDR3 sequence: CASSLDRYSYEQYF. CDR3 coding DNA: TGTGCCAGCAGCTTAGACAGGTATAGCTACGAGCAGTACTTC.

The chain carries TRBV9 and TRBJ2-1, with D tentatively TRBD2 (7 bases). The CDR3 contains 20 residues. Germline V gene lookup returns CDR1 SGDLS and CDR2 YYNGEE. V lost 3 bases and J lost 8, with 33 bases in between. CDR3 sequence: CASSEGVGGWRELRVYEQFF. Written as DNA, the CDR3 is TGTGCCAGCAGCGAGGGGGTCGGGGGGTGGCGGGAGCTTCGCGTCTATGAGCAGTTCTTC.

This chain connects TRBV7-2 to TRBJ2-5, with TRBD2 identical over 11 bases. The CDR3 spans 16 residues. V trimming: 2 bases; J trimming: 2 bases; junction bases outside the gene matches: 4. Germline V CDR1 and CDR2: SGHTA, FQGNSA. CDR3 coding DNA: TGTGCCAGCAGCTTATATAGCGGGGGGGTTCAAGAGACCCAGTACTTC. Encoded protein: CASSLYSGGVQETQYF.